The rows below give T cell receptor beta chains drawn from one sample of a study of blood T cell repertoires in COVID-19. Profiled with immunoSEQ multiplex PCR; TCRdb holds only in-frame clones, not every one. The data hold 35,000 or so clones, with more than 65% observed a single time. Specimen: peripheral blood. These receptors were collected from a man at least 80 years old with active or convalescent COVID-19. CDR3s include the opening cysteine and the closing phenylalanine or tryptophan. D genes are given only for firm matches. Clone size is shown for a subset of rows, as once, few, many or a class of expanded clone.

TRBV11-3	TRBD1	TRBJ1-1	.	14	CASSWRQGGTEAFF	TGTGCCAGCAGCTGGCGACAGGGTGGCACTGAAGCTTTCTTT
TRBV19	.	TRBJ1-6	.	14	CASSPTGNDSPLHF	TGTGCCAGTAGTCCCACAGGGAATGATTCACCCCTCCACTTT
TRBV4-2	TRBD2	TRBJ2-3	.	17	CASSQELASGGADTQYF	TGTGCCAGCAGCCAAGAATTGGCTAGCGGGGGGGCAGATACGCAGTATTTT
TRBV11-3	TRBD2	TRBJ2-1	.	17	CASSLGLGSGVSNEQFF	TGTGCCAGCAGCTTAGGGTTGGGTAGCGGGGTTTCCAATGAGCAGTTCTTC
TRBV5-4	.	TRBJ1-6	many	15	CASSPGRDNNSPLHF	TGTGCCAGCAGCCCCGGTCGGGACAATAATTCACCCCTCCACTTT
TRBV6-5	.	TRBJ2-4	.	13	CATQSPGLSIQYF	TGTGCCACCCAAAGTCCGGGGTTGTCCATTCAGTACTTC
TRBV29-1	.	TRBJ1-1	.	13	CSVEGGLGTEAFF	TGCAGCGTTGAAGGGGGCTTAGGCACTGAAGCTTTCTTT
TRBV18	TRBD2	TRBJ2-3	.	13	CASSTSEADTQYF	TGTGCCAGCTCAACTAGCGAAGCCGATACGCAGTATTTT
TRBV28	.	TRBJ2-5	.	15	CASSSPGSPGETQYF	TGTGCCAGCAGTTCGCCAGGGTCCCCCGGAGAGACCCAGTACTTC
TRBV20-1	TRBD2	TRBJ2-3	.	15	CSASRGLAGADTQYF	TGCAGTGCTAGTAGGGGACTAGCGGGAGCGGATACGCAGTATTTT
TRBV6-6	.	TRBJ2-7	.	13	CASSYLSYYEQYF	TGTGCCAGCAGTTACCTAAGCTACTACGAGCAGTACTTC
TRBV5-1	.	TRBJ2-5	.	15	CASSLGWGGQETQYF	TGCGCCAGCAGCTTAGGATGGGGAGGCCAAGAGACCCAGTACTTC
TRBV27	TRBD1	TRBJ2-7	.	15	CASRDRAAPGYEQYF	TGTGCCAGCAGGGACAGGGCAGCCCCAGGGTACGAGCAGTACTTC
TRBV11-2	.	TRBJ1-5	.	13	CASSPTVSQPQHF	TGTGCCAGCAGCCCAACGGTCTCTCAGCCCCAGCATTTT
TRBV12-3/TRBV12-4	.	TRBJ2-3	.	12	CASSLRGDTQYF	TGTGCCAGCAGTTTGCGGGGAGATACGCAGTATTTT
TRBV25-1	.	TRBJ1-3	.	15	CASSGPPYPGNTIYF	TGTGCCAGCAGTGGCCCCCCCTACCCGGGAAACACCATATATTTT
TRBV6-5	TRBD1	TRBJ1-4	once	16	CASSYQPGTGNEKLFF	TGTGCCAGCAGTTACCAGCCCGGGACAGGGAATGAAAAACTGTTTTTT
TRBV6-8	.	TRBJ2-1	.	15	CASSPPAVKNNEQFF	TGTGCCAGCAGTCCCCCCGCGGTGAAGAACAATGAGCAGTTCTTC
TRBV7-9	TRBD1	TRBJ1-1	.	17	CASTHLRGQYMNTEAFF	TGTGCCAGCACCCATCTCCGGGGACAGTACATGAACACTGAAGCTTTCTTT
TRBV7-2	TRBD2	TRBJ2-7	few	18	CASSSTSGSSLGGYEQYF	TGTGCCAGCAGCTCCACTAGCGGGAGCTCCCTAGGGGGCTACGAGCAGTACTTC
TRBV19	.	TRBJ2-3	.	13	CASSMRPWDTQYF	TGTGCCAGTAGTATGAGGCCCTGGGATACGCAGTATTTT
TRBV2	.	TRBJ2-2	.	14	CASSVSLAGGELFF	TGTGCCAGCAGTGTTAGTCTTGCGGGCGGGGAGCTGTTTTTT
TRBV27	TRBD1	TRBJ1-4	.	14	CASSRTGVNEKLFF	TGTGCCAGCAGCCGGACAGGGGTTAATGAAAAACTGTTTTTT
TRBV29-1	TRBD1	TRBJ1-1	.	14	CSVVLTGVNTEAFF	TGCAGCGTTGTTTTGACAGGGGTTAACACTGAAGCTTTCTTT
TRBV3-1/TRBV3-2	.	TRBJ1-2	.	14	CASSQDRVRQGYTF	TGTGCCAGCAGCCAAGACAGGGTAAGACAAGGCTACACCTTC
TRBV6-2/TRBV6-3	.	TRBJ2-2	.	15	CASSFGGANTGELFF	TGTGCCAGCAGTTTTGGAGGGGCGAACACCGGGGAGCTGTTTTTT
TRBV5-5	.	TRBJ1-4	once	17	CASSPGYGQGSNEKLFF	TGTGCCAGCAGCCCGGGATATGGGCAGGGGTCTAATGAAAAACTGTTTTTT
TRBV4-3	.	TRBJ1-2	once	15	CASSPQRLANYGYTF	TGCGCCAGCAGCCCCCAACGGTTGGCTAACTATGGCTACACCTTC
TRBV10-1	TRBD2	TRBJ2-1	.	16	CASSEPRTSGSHEQFF	TGCGCCAGCAGTGAGCCAAGGACTAGCGGGAGTCATGAGCAGTTCTTC
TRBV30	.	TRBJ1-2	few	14	CAWSRLLGGYGYTF	TGTGCCTGGAGTCGGTTGTTAGGGGGCTATGGCTACACCTTC
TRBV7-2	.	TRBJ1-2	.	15	CASSFSLRGEGGYTF	TGTGCCAGCAGCTTCTCCCTCCGGGGGGAGGGAGGCTACACCTTC
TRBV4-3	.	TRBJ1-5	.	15	CASSQVIGSGQPQHF	TGCGCCAGCAGCCAAGTCATCGGGTCTGGTCAGCCCCAGCATTTT
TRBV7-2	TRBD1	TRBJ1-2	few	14	CASSLQGARYGYTF	TGTGCCAGCAGCCTACAGGGGGCGAGGTATGGCTACACCTTC
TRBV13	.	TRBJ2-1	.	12	CASSFSKNEQFF	TGTGCCAGCAGCTTCAGTAAGAATGAGCAGTTCTTC
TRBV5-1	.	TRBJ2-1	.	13	CASSASGVDEQFF	TGCGCCAGCAGCGCGTCGGGGGTGGATGAGCAGTTCTTC
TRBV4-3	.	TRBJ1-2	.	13	CASSQDRLYGYTF	TGCGCCAGCAGCCAAGATCGACTCTATGGCTACACCTTC
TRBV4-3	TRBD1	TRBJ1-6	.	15	CASSQDGRGRSPLHF	TGCGCCAGCAGCCAAGATGGCAGGGGGCGGTCACCCCTCCACTTT
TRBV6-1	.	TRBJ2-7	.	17	CASSEAASASYPYEQYF	TGTGCCAGCAGTGAAGCGGCTAGTGCGAGCTATCCCTACGAGCAGTACTTC
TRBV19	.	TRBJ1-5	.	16	CASSIGSLGVGQPQHF	TGTGCCAGTAGTATAGGTTCACTAGGTGTTGGTCAGCCCCAGCATTTT
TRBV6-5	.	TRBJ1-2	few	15	CASSYGSDSHYGYTF	TGTGCCAGCAGTTATGGATCCGACAGCCACTATGGCTACACCTTC
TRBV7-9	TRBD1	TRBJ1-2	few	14	CASSLEGTGGGYTF	TGTGCCAGCAGCTTAGAGGGGACAGGGGGAGGCTACACCTTC
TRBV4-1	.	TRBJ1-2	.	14	CASSQPQRSFGYTF	TGCGCCAGCAGCCAACCCCAGCGATCTTTTGGCTACACCTTC
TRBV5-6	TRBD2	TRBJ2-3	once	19	CASSLGLAGNAPHTDTQYF	TGTGCCAGCAGCTTGGGACTAGCGGGGAACGCCCCCCACACAGATACGCAGTATTTT